This T cell receptor (beta chain) comes out of a study of T cells after yellow fever vaccination. From germline, CDR1 is DFQATT and CDR2 SNEGSKA (reference sequence). Trimming took 6 bases from V and 0 from J, leaving 13 bases between them. This CDR3 has 14 residues. Using its own MiXCR run on the 5' RACE reads, TCRdb lists one record per CDR3 protein. Counted here are roughly 300,000 distinct CDR3 sequences, 8% to 9.5% occurring once; the ten biggest clones make up roughly 15%. The material was PBMCs, obtained roughly 47 days after the first yellow fever vaccination. The TCR comes from a man between 18 and 29 years old who received the YFV17D yellow fever vaccine. V usage is TRBV20-1 and J usage is TRBJ2-3, with D possibly being TRBD1 (6 bases). The CDR3, as DNA: TGCAGTGCCGACAGGACTTCTAGCACAGATACGCAGTATTTT. Protein sequence: CSADRTSSTDTQYF.